This TCR beta chain stems from a study of T cells in Graves' hyperthyroidism and ophthalmopathy. There are 15 residues in the CDR3. V shed 5 bases, J shed 4 bases, and the junction held 8 bases outside the gene matches. Germline CDR1 reads MDHEN; CDR2 reads SYDVKM. Researchers took RNA transcripts and amplified the TCR beta CDR3 regions from them. Researchers ran a first-round RT-PCR on the TCR CDR3 using the HTBI primer set. MiXCR, run by TCRdb on the multiplex PCR reads, gives a single entry per CDR3 protein. The sample records 700,000 or so distinct CDR3 sequences, 16% being singletons. The chain employs TRBV28 and TRBJ2-1; the match to TRBD2 covers 7 bases. The sequence was collected from a man aged 18 to 30 with Graves' hyperthyroidism. The source material was blood. The CDR3 here is CASSLGGVNYNEQFF. DNA of the CDR3: TGTGCCAGCAGTCTTGGGGGGGTTAATTACAATGAGCAGTTCTTC.